Sequencing of this T cell receptor beta chain was carried out in a study of T cell changes during pregnancy in multiple sclerosis. This table comes from immunoSEQ multiplex PCR, and its TCRdb copy is limited to in-frame clones, with some not included. The sample shows about 12,000 clones, about 93% of them seen only once. Germline CDR1 and CDR2: SGHRS and YFSETQ. CDR3 length: 14 residues. V was shortened by 3 bases and J by 4 bases, with 13 bases between the two germline ends. The sequenced sample was CD4+ T cells from peripheral blood mononuclear cells, obtained before pregnancy. The receptor's source is a female donor with multiple sclerosis, enrolled in a pregnancy study. The J gene is TRBJ2-5, the V gene TRBV5-1; D remains ambiguous. The CDR3 bases are TGCGCCAGCAGCTCAGAGGCGGCCGGAGAGACCCAGTACTTC. Its protein product is CASSSEAAGETQYF.